This T cell receptor (beta chain) was sequenced for a study of blood T cell repertoires in COVID-19. Overall study context: The United States, Italy and Spain supplied acute and convalescent COVID-19 samples. T cells, B-cell-depleted T cells, or PBMCs provided the cDNA or gDNA that served as material.

Trimming cost V 1 base and J 4 bases; bases outside gene matches: 12. The CDR3 contains 17 residues. Germline V gene sequence: CDR1 SGHRS, CDR2 YFSETQ. The protocol was immunoSEQ multiplex PCR, while the TCRdb copy is restricted to in-frame clones and leaves out a portion. The repertoire consists of fewer than 100,000 clones, with roughly 77% occurring once and the leading ten covering 24%. This receptor was taken from a human donor in a cohort sampled during active COVID-19. Sequenced: peripheral blood. The rearrangement joins TRBV5-1 to TRBJ2-3; 7 bases match TRBD2. CDR3 nucleotide sequence: TGCGCCAGCAGCTTGTTGCGCGGGAGAGGTAGTGCAGATACGCAGTATTTT. Its translation is CASSLLRGRGSADTQYF.